One sample yielded the 4 T cell receptor beta chains listed below, sequenced in a study of spatial heterogeneity in lung cancer. Time point reported: blood at routine non-recurrence follow-up after resection. TCRdb reanalysed the 5' RACE reads using MiXCR and keeps one entry per CDR3 protein. The sample comprises some 4,500 distinct CDR3 sequences, approximately 25% of which are singletons, and approximately 6% rests with the top ten. Sequenced here: PBMCs, sampled at follow-up. The receptors here all came from a male donor with early-stage non-small cell lung cancer.

The rearrangement uses TRBV11-2 and TRBJ2-5; 7 nucleotides align to TRBD1. The CDR3 runs to 14 residues. In germline, CDR1 is SGHAT, CDR2 FQNNGV. J gave up 2 bases and V 5 bases, and 5 bases lay outside the gene matches. This CDR3 reads CASSRGQLQETQYF. DNA for the CDR3: TGTGCCAGCAGCCGGGGACAGCTGCAAGAGACCCAGTACTTC.

Sample share makes this clonotype medium-sized. The chain joins TRBV12-3 or TRBV12-4 to TRBJ2-5; 12 bases match TRBD2. V dropped 6 bases and J dropped 2; count of bases not matched to a gene: 4. This CDR3 spans 15 amino acids. CDR3 nucleotide sequence: TGTGCCAGCAGACGGACTAGCGGGGTACAAGAGACCCAGTACTTC. Translating it yields CASRRTSGVQETQYF.

This clonotype is deemed medium-sized. The chain has TRBV10-3 and TRBJ2-1, with 9 nucleotides matching TRBD1. V shed 6 bases and J 5 bases; nucleotides not matched to a gene: 5. The CDR3 covers 14 residues. CDR1 is ENHRY, CDR2 SYGVKD, per germline. CDR3 DNA sequence: TGTGCCATCAGCCGGGACAGGGCCAACAATGAGCAGTTCTTC. This encodes CAISRDRANNEQFF.

In DNA, the CDR3 is TGCAGCGTAACCAGTGGACAGGGCAGGTACGAGCAGTACTTC. This translates into CSVTSGQGRYEQYF. J is TRBJ2-7 and V is TRBV29-1; 8 bases agree with TRBD1. Germline V gene lookup returns CDR1 SQVTM and CDR2 ANQGSEA. The junction had 11 bases not matched to a gene; V was cut back by 6 bases and J by 4 bases. The CDR3 is made up of 14 amino acids.